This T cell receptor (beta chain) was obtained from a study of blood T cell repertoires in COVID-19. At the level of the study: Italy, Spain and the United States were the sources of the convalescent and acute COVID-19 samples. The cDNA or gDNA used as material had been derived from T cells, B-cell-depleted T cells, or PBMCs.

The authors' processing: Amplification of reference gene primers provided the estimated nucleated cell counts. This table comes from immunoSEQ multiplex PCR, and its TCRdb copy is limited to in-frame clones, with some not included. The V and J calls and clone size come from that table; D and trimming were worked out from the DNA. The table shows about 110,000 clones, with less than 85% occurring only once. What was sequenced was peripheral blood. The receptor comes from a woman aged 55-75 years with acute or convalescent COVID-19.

The CDR3 bases are TGTGCTAGTGGCTCACCCGGACAAACCGTCTCCTACGAGCAGTACTTC. Protein product: CASGSPGQTVSYEQYF. The chain joins TRBV12-5 to TRBJ2-7; D may be TRBD1 (5 bases). This CDR3 is 16 amino acids long. CDR1 and CDR2 from the germline V gene are LGHNT and FRNRAP. Trimming took off 6 bases at V and 0 bases at J, with 18 bases between the two ends.